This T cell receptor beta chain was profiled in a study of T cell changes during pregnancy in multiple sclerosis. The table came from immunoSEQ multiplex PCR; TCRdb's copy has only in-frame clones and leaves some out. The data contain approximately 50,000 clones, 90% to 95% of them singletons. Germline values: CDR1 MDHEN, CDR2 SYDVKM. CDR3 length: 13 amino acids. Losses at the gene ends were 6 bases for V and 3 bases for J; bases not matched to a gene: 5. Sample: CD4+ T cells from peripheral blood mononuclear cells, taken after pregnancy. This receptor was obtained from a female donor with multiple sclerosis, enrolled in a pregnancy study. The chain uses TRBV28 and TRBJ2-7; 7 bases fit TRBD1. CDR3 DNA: TGTGCCAGCAGGTCCGGGACAGACTACGAGCAGTACTTC. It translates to CASRSGTDYEQYF.